Sequencing of this TCR beta chain was carried out in a study of shared clonotypes between healthy human individuals. Broader study findings: Depth of sequencing was expected to influence donor clonotype sharing.

This clone is a singleton in its sample. Antigen: not known. In the original workflow: ImmunoSEQ gave junction-only sequences without quality scores, so filtering differed. This table comes from immunoSEQ multiplex PCR, and its TCRdb copy is limited to in-frame clones, with some not included. V, J and clone size were drawn from that table, and D and trimming were deduced from the DNA. Found here are over 2 million clones, around 95% of them singletons; the top ten hold 0.1% to 0.15%. The germline CDR1 and CDR2 sequences are SGHDN and FVKESK. The V end lost 5 bases, the J end lost 3 bases, and 13 bases lay between the germline ends. This CDR3 spans 15 amino acids.

This chain joins TRBV14 and TRBJ1-4, with D unclear. Input material: naive CD4+ T cells sorted from blood. Subset given: CD45RA+ positively selected. The clonotype comes from a man between 18 and 35 years old in good health. DNA of the CDR3: TGTGCCAGCAGCGATCGGATGAGTGCTAATGAAAAACTGTTTTTT. Translating gives CASSDRMSANEKLFF.